Detailed here is one T cell receptor (beta chain). No antigen is known for it. The junction and the germline gene differ at one end; a read error may be behind it. Germline values: CDR1 LGHDT, CDR2 YNNKEL (reference sequence). The CDR3 extends over 16 amino acids. About 9.4 ml fresh peripheral blood yielded the PBMCs. This sample is part of a study of T cells in Graves' hyperthyroidism and ophthalmopathy. The study, taken as a whole, reports: Ophthalmopathy stood apart from stable hyperthyroidism in a 13 V-J model. Within blood appeared most thyroid clonotypes that had expanded above 0.001.

What was amplified from RNA transcripts were TCR beta CDR3 regions. Using the HTBI primer set, a first-round RT-PCR was run on the TCR CDR3. TCRdb fed the multiplex PCR reads into MiXCR, producing one record per CDR3 protein. In the table there are under 350,000 distinct CDR3 sequences, 15% to 20% of which are singletons. The genes are TRBV3-1 and TRBJ1-4; tentative D call: TRBD1 (6 bases). The sequenced material came from blood. The clonotype was recovered from a woman aged 45-60 years with Graves' hyperthyroidism. The DNA for the CDR3 is TGTGCCAGCAGCCCTAGACAGGTCACAACTAATGAAAAACCGTTTTTT. Translating it yields CASSPRQVTTNEKPFF.